The source of this T cell receptor beta chain is a study of OX40 agonist ivuxolimab in advanced cancers. Study background: Partial responses were achieved by three patients: one hepatocellular carcinoma, two cutaneous melanoma.

Profiled with immunoSEQ multiplex PCR; TCRdb holds only in-frame clones, not every one. The data contain around 76,000 clones, about 94% of them singletons. Sampling times: baseline, cycle 4 day 1, cycle 7 day 1. This clone appeared once. Its antigen is currently unknown. This CDR3 region has 14 residues. Germline assignment: CDR1 SGHRS and CDR2 YFSETQ. V lost 2 bases, J lost 3 bases, and 10 bases lay in between. Study observations and caveats: CD8+ T cells (on average) carried more expanded clones than CD4+ T cells.

The sequencing here drew on CD4+ or CD8+ T cells sorted from blood, taken in a trial of the OX40 agonist ivuxolimab. The clonotype was recovered from an adult with an advanced solid tumor such as melanoma, head and neck, liver or kidney cancer. The rearrangement links TRBV5-1 to TRBJ2-3, with D possibly being TRBD1 or TRBD2 (6 bases each). In DNA form, the CDR3 reads TGCGCCAGCAGCTTTGGGGGGCTAACAGATACGCAGTATTTT. It codes for CASSFGGLTDTQYF.